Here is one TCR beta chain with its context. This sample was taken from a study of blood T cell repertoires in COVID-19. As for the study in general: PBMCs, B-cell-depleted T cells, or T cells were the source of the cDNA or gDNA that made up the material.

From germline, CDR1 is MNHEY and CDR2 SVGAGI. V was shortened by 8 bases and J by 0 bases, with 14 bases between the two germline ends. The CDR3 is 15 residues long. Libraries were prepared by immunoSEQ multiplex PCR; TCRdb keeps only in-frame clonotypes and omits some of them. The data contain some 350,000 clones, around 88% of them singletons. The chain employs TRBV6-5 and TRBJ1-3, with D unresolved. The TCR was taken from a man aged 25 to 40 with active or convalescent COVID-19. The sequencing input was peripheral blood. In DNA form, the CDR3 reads TGTGCCAGCGGATATGTCGGGGTCTCTGGAAACACCATATATTTT. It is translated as CASGYVGVSGNTIYF.